Listed here is a single TCR beta chain. The CDR3 totals 14 residues. The V and J ends lost 1 base and 9 bases, in that order; junction bases with no gene match: 6. CDR1 and CDR2 (germline): SEHNR, FQNEAQ (reference sequence). The sample belongs to a study of shared T cell receptors in the human thymus. Sequenced by immunoSEQ multiplex PCR; TCRdb stores in-frame clones only, minus some. The profile covers 700,000 or so clones, with approximately 85% appearing a single time and more than 0.008% taken by the ten largest. The sample was also reused in another study, on human thymus T cells. That report adds: Resections that were taken during corrective heart surgery supplied the thymus tissue.

The V and J genes are TRBV7-9 and TRBJ1-2, with 9 nucleotides matching TRBD1. Sequenced sample: thymocytes. The TCR comes from a girl younger than two with a congenital heart defect. The CDR3 nucleotides read TGTGCCAGCAGCTTAGTAGAGGGGACAGGGAGCTACACCTTC. Its translation: CASSLVEGTGSYTF.